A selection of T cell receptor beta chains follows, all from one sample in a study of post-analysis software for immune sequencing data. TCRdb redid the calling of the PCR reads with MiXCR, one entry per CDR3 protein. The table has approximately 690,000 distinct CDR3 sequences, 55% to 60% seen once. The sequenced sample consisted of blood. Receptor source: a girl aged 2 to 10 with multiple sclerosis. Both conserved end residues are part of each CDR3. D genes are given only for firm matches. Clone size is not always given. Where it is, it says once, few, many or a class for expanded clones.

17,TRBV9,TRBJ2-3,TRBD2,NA,TGTGCCAGCAGCGTAGGTGGACCGGGAGGACCCCAGGATACGCAGTATTTT,CASSVGGPGGPQDTQYF
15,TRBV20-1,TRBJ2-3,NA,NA,TGCAGTGCTAGCCCGCTCGTGGGAGGCACAGATACGCAGTATTTT,CSASPLVGGTDTQYF
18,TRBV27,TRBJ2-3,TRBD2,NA,TGTGCCAGCAGTTTAGGGACTAGCACTCCGTTTAACCCCGATACGCAGTATTTT,CASSLGTSTPFNPDTQYF
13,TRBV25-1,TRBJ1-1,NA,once,TGTGCCGGCAGTGTCGCGAGACCCTATGGAGCTTTCTTT,CAGSVARPYGAFF
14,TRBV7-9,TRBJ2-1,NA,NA,TGTGCCAGCAGCCCTGGATTGAGGTCGGAGACCCAGTTCTTC,CASSPGLRSETQFF
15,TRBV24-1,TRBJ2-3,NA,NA,TGTGCCACCAGCGGCGCAGGAATTGGCGCAGATACGCAGTATTTT,CATSGAGIGADTQYF
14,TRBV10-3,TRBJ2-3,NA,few,TGTGCCATCAAGGAGGCCCAAGGCACAGATACGCAGTATTTT,CAIKEAQGTDTQYF
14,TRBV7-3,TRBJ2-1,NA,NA,TGTGCCAGCAGCCCCGGGGGTAACTACAATGAGCAGTTCTTC,CASSPGGNYNEQFF
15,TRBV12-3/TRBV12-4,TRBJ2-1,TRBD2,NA,TGTGCCAGCAGTCCTCCGGGACTAGCGGGAGACGAGCAGTTCTTC,CASSPPGLAGDEQFF
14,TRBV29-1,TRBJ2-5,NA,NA,TGCAGCGTTCCGGAGGGACCAGGGGAGGAGACCCAGTACTTC,CSVPEGPGEETQYF
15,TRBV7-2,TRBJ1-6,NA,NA,TGTGCCAGCAGCCCGAGTATTGACGGGAATTCACCCCTCCACTTT,CASSPSIDGNSPLHF
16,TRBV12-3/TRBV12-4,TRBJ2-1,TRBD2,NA,TGTGCCAGCAGTTCGGGAGCGGGAGGGCCCCAAGAGACCCAGTTCTTC,CASSSGAGGPQETQFF
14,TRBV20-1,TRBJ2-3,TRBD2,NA,TGCAGTGCTAGAGTTAGCGGGAGTTCTGATACGCAGTATTTT,CSARVSGSSDTQYF
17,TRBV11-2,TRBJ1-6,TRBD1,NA,TGTGCCAGCAGCTTAGGCCCCCGGGGACAGGGGGTTTCACCCCTCCACTTT,CASSLGPRGQGVSPLHF
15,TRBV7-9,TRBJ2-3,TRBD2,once,TGTGCCAGCAGCTTGGGGGAACTAGCGACAGATACGCAGTATTTT,CASSLGELATDTQYF
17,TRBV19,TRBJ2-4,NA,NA,TGTGCCAGTAGTGCCTTCGGAGCGGGCGGCCTAAAAAACATTCAGTACTTC,CASSAFGAGGLKNIQYF